This T cell receptor (beta chain) emerged from a study of cytomegalovirus exposure and HLA in healthy donors. Study results and caveats: Clusters of TCRs from the first cohort tended to co-occur in the approximately 120 validation repertoires (as a later analysis found).

As regards this clone: Its antigen is unknown.

TCRdb's table, derived via immunoSEQ multiplex PCR, lists solely in-frame clones and lacks some. The sample yields about 330,000 clones, more than 80% seen once. The germline gives CDR1 MGHDK, CDR2 SYGVNS. The ends were cut back, 1 base at V and 3 bases at J, with 12 bases in the middle. CDR3 length: 15 amino acids. This receptor was taken from a woman aged 18-29 years in good health and CMV-seronegative. V and J are TRBV25-1 and TRBJ2-5; D may be TRBD2 (5 bases). The specimen sequenced was PBMCs. DNA of the CDR3: TGTGCCAGCAGTGAATTAAGGTGGGAGAAAGAGACCCAGTACTTC. Its protein product is CASSELRWEKETQYF.